This TCR beta chain was sequenced for a study of blood T cell repertoires in COVID-19. The CDR3 consists of 20 residues. Losses at the gene ends were 4 bases for V and 3 bases for J; bases not matched to a gene: 11. The germline gives CDR1 LGHNA, CDR2 YNFKEQ. Repertoires were generated with immunoSEQ multiplex PCR, while TCRdb's copy carries only in-frame clones and drops some. The table has about 99,000 clones, 79% seen once. This rearrangement joins TRBV4-2 to TRBJ2-2; 16 positions match TRBD2. This receptor was taken from a woman of 80 years or more with active or convalescent COVID-19. Sequenced sample: peripheral blood. DNA for the CDR3: TGTGCCAGCAGCCTACCGGGACTAGCGGGAGGGCCTCGGGACACCGGGGAGCTGTTTTTT. It specifies CASSLPGLAGGPRDTGELFF.